This TCR beta chain originates from a study of spatial heterogeneity in lung cancer. Study information: Detection consistently captured more beta-chain sequences than alpha-chain sequences.

The sample's time point: sample taken at primary tumor resection. TCRdb used MiXCR to reprocess the 5' RACE reads, holding one entry per CDR3 protein. The sample contains 4,000 to 5,500 distinct CDR3 sequences, around 12% of which appear only once. In this sample, this clonotype turned up many times. No antigen is known for it. This beta chain is an unintended read in a library built for alpha chains; its size means little. General study findings and limits: Tumors with more nonsynonymous mutations had more expanded intratumoral alpha and beta TCRs.

Germline CDR1 LNHDA, CDR2 SQIVND (reference sequence). V gave up 4 bases and J gave up 3 bases; unmatched junction bases: 9. This CDR3 spans 15 amino acids. The J gene is TRBJ2-7, the V gene TRBV19; 7 bases agree with TRBD1. The origin of this receptor is a male donor with early-stage non-small cell lung cancer. The specimen comprised lung tumor tissue, sampled at surgery. CDR3 DNA sequence: TGTGCCAGTAGTAAGGGACAGAACTCTTACTACGAGCAGTACTTC. Translating gives CASSKGQNSYYEQYF.